The sequence of this T cell receptor (beta chain) was determined in a study of blood T cells in healthy people across ages. Then a second PCR, running roughly 7 to 11 cycles, was carried out with a sample-barcoded 5' primer and a J-beta primer mix. Each CDR3 protein is one row after TCRdb ran MiXCR on the 5' RACE reads. The sample lists approximately 800,000 distinct CDR3 sequences, roughly 35% seen once, with over 10% in the top ten. V was cut by 3 bases and J by 0 bases, with 11 bases left in between. From germline, CDR1 is DFQATT and CDR2 SNEGSKA (reference sequence). This CDR3 has 14 residues. There are many counts of this clonotype.

Sequencing was done on a sample of blood. The chain has TRBV20-1 and TRBJ1-2; D is unresolved. This TCR derives from a man aged 18 to 30 in good health. The CDR3 DNA reads as TGCAGTGCTAGGGGCCAGCCGTCTAACTATGGCTACACCTTC. Residues: CSARGQPSNYGYTF.